What follows are 30 T cell receptor beta chains derived from one specimen sequenced in a study of human T cells and chemical hapten exposure. A single record per CDR3 protein comes from TCRdb applying MiXCR to the RACE reads. In the table there are around 120,000 distinct CDR3 sequences, about 14% of which are singletons. Regarding time point: pre-sensitization, week 0. Described treatment: therapeutic diphenylcyclopropenone sensitization with weekly scalp DPC. The specimen comprised whole blood, sampled in connection with sensitization to the hapten diphenylcyclopropenone (DPC). Every receptor here comes from a woman between 18 and 29 years old with alopecia areata. Some clones in this sample may be carry-over from other donors' samples.

The chain combines TRBV5-1 with TRBJ1-2, with a possible D match to TRBD1 (5 bases). The germline V gene encodes CDR1 SGHRS and CDR2 YFSETQ. Trimming shortened V by 0 bases and J by 8 bases, and 20 bases separated the two germline ends. This CDR3 region has 16 residues. The CDR3 loop is CASSLDPTFMGQGYTF. Written as DNA, the CDR3 is TGCGCCAGCAGCTTGGACCCCACCTTTATGGGGCAGGGCTACACCTTC.

The CDR3 loop is CASGVYNEQFF. CDR3 DNA sequence: TGTGCCAGCGGAGTCTACAATGAGCAGTTCTTC. The chain carries TRBV6-2 or TRBV6-3 and TRBJ2-1; no clear D gene. Trimming pared 8 bases from V and 3 bases from J, leaving 5 bases between. The germline V gene encodes CDR1 MNHEY and CDR2 SVGEGT. The CDR3 consists of 11 residues.

This clonotype was seen a handful of times. The chain uses TRBV19 and TRBJ2-5; a possible D gene is TRBD1 (5 bases). The CDR3 runs 15 residues. V lost 0 bases and J lost 2, with 10 bases in between. Germline CDR1 and CDR2: LNHDA and SQIVND (reference sequence). CDR3 coding DNA: TGTGCCAGTAGTATAGATCAGGGCAGGCAAGAGACCCAGTACTTC. Its protein is CASSIDQGRQETQYF.

This clonotype was counted many times. CDR3 nucleotides: TGCAGTGCTAGAGTTCTCGGGGATGAGGCTGAAGCTTTCTTT. Translation: CSARVLGDEAEAFF. The genes are TRBV20-1 and TRBJ1-1; D gene uncertain. The CDR3 extends over 14 amino acids. V lost 1 base, J lost 6 bases, and 15 bases lay in between. The germline gives CDR1 DFQATT, CDR2 SNEGSKA (reference sequence).

This clonotype was detected ten times or more. Here the CDR3 DNA reads TGTGCCAGCAGATTCCTACCGGGAAGCACAGATACGCAGTATTTT. This sequence encodes CASRFLPGSTDTQYF. The rearrangement links TRBV6-2 or TRBV6-3 to TRBJ2-3; TRBD2 might be the D (5 bases). The V end was cut by 6 bases, the J end by 0 bases, with 13 bases between. Germline V CDR1 and CDR2: MNHEY, SVGEGT. This CDR3 region has 15 residues.

This clonotype was counted ten times or more. The chain joins TRBV19 to TRBJ2-3; D gene ambiguous. Germline values: CDR1 LNHDA, CDR2 SQIVND (reference sequence). There are 16 residues in the CDR3. V was trimmed by 3 bases and J by 0 bases, leaving 13 bases between them. CDR3 in DNA: TGTGCCAGTAGTATTGGTTCCTTTCGTAGCACAGATACGCAGTATTTT. It codes for CASSIGSFRSTDTQYF.

The V call is TRBV18, the J call TRBJ1-2; 7 bases are a match to TRBD1. V shed 2 bases and J 0 bases; nucleotides not matched to a gene: 9. Germline CDR1 is KGHSH and CDR2 is LQKENI. The CDR3 sequence is 17 residues long. The CDR3 sequence is CASSPDRGPNSNYGYTF. CDR3 bases: TGTGCCAGCTCACCAGATAGGGGGCCCAACTCTAACTATGGCTACACCTTC.

The CDR3 loop reads CASSNTGNTEAFF. CDR3 bases: TGTGCCAGTAGTAACACAGGGAACACTGAAGCTTTCTTT. The V call is TRBV19, the J call TRBJ1-1; a possible D gene is TRBD1 (5 bases). Germline CDR1 is LNHDA and CDR2 is SQIVND (reference sequence). This CDR3 has 13 amino acids. Deletions cut 4 bases from V and 1 base from J, with 7 bases between.

The sample holds a few counts of this clonotype. The J gene is TRBJ1-6, the V gene TRBV20-1; possibly TRBD1 for D (6 bases). Germline-derived CDR1 and CDR2 are DFQATT and SNEGSKA (reference sequence). Between the trimmed V and J ends, which lost 6 bases and 10 bases, there was a span of 16 bases. This CDR3 spans 13 amino acids. The CDR3 nucleotides read TGCAGTGCCTTAAACAGGGACCACTCACCCCTCCACTTT. This encodes CSALNRDHSPLHF.

The chain uses TRBV28 and TRBJ1-5; TRBD1 agrees at 9 bases. The CDR3 runs to 14 residues. The J segment lost 0 bases and the V segment lost 8 bases, leaving 2 bases of the junction unmatched. The germline CDR1 and CDR2 sequences are MDHEN and SYDVKM. CDR3 amino acids: CASGTGHSNQPQHF. DNA for the CDR3: TGTGCCAGCGGGACAGGGCATAGCAATCAGCCCCAGCATTTT.

The V call is TRBV6-6, the J call TRBJ1-1; a weak D match, TRBD1 (6 bases). This CDR3 region has 13 residues. Germline CDR1 is MNHNY and CDR2 is SVGAGI (reference sequence). Trimming cost V 8 bases and J 2 bases, with 12 bases left between them. In DNA, the CDR3 is TGTGCCAGCCAGGGACAAGTTAACACTGAAGCTTTCTTT. It is translated as CASQGQVNTEAFF.

The chain employs TRBV7-3 and TRBJ2-7; TRBD2 matches 8 bases. Per germline, CDR1 SGHTA and CDR2 FQGTGA. V lost 4 bases to trimming and J lost 7 bases; unmatched junction nucleotides: 9. This CDR3 is 14 amino acids long. The CDR3, as DNA: TGTGCCAGCAGCTATACTAGCGGATCGGGAGAGCAGTACTTC. Protein sequence: CASSYTSGSGEQYF.

This chain joins TRBV12-3 or TRBV12-4 and TRBJ2-5, with D hard to call. The length of the CDR3 is 14 residues. V was shortened by 2 bases and J by 1 base, with 8 bases between the two germline ends. The CDR3: CASSLPQAQETQYF. As DNA, the CDR3 is TGTGCCAGCAGTTTACCCCAGGCCCAAGAGACCCAGTACTTC.

Ten or more counts support this clonotype. The chain uses TRBV5-1 and TRBJ1-2; 9 nucleotides agree with TRBD1. Germline CDR1 is SGHRS and CDR2 is YFSETQ. After removal of 0 bases from V and 6 bases from J, the junction contained 6 bases not matched to a gene. CDR3 size: 15 residues. The CDR3 sequence is CASSLAPGQGHGYTF. The CDR3 DNA sequence: TGCGCCAGCAGCTTGGCTCCGGGACAGGGTCATGGCTACACCTTC.

This clonotype was counted at least ten times. The chain links TRBV29-1 to TRBJ2-4; 8 bases map to TRBD1. From germline, CDR1 is SQVTM and CDR2 ANQGSEA. Germline trimming cut 6 bases from V and 3 bases from J; bases unmatched to any gene: 10. The CDR3 consists of 15 residues. Here the CDR3 reads CSVEDRDEGKNIQYF. Written as DNA, the CDR3 is TGCAGCGTCGAGGACAGGGACGAGGGCAAAAACATTCAGTACTTC.

The sample holds a few counts of this clonotype. This chain connects TRBV18 to TRBJ2-1, with 14 nucleotides matching TRBD2. J gave up 4 bases and V 1 base, and 3 bases lay outside the gene matches. Germline CDR1 KGHSH, CDR2 LQKENI. The length of the CDR3 is 17 residues. Here the CDR3 reads CASSPLGTSGGYNEQFF. DNA for the CDR3: TGTGCCAGCTCACCACTAGGGACTAGCGGGGGATACAATGAGCAGTTCTTC.

This clonotype was observed a few times. The chain carries TRBV20-1 and TRBJ2-7, with 8 bases aligning to TRBD1. Germline V gives CDR1 DFQATT, CDR2 SNEGSKA (reference sequence). V lost 0 bases to trimming and J lost 9 bases; unmatched junction nucleotides: 13. The CDR3 extends over 15 amino acids. The CDR3 is CSARDIRTGLLMQYF. The CDR3 nucleotides read TGCAGTGCTAGAGATATCAGGACAGGGCTCCTTATGCAGTACTTC.

In its sample, this clonotype was seen a few times. V gene TRBV11-2 combines with J gene TRBJ2-2; no clear D. The CDR3 length is 16 residues. V lost 3 bases, J lost 1 base, and 12 bases lay in between. Germline V gene lookup returns CDR1 SGHAT and CDR2 FQNNGV. CDR3 protein: CASSFLSAGNTGELFF. In nucleotides, the CDR3 is TGTGCCAGCAGCTTTTTATCGGCAGGGAACACCGGGGAGCTGTTTTTT.

This clonotype has just a few counts. The chain joins TRBV28 to TRBJ1-5; maybe TRBD1 (5 bases). V was shortened by 2 bases and J by 2 bases, with 10 bases between the two germline ends. The CDR3 sequence is 15 residues long. From germline, CDR1 is MDHEN and CDR2 SYDVKM. The CDR3 protein is CASSLRGTGNQPQHF. The CDR3 bases are TGTGCCAGCAGTTTACGGGGGACGGGCAATCAGCCCCAGCATTTT. The variable domain in full, completed from reference TRBV28 and TRBJ1-5, reads DVKVTQSSRYLVKRTGEKVFLECVQDMDHENMFWYRQDPGLGLRLIYFSYDVKMKEKGDIPEGYSVSREKKERFSLILESASTNQTSMYLCASSLRGTGNQPQHFGDGTRLSIL.

This clonotype was detected many times. The chain joins TRBV5-1 to TRBJ2-3, with D possibly TRBD1 on 5 matching bases. Per the germline V gene, CDR1 is SGHRS and CDR2 is YFSETQ. This CDR3 contains 15 residues. V was clipped by 4 bases and J by 0 bases, with 12 bases between them. The CDR3 loop reads CASSGRQSSTDTQYF. The CDR3, as DNA: TGCGCCAGCAGCGGTAGACAGTCTAGCACAGATACGCAGTATTTT.

V and J are TRBV29-1 and TRBJ2-3; unclear D gene. V lost 6 bases and J 8 bases, leaving 15 bases between the germline ends. Looked up from germline, CDR1 is SQVTM and CDR2 is ANQGSEA. The CDR3 is made up of 12 amino acids. The CDR3 region is CSVLIPFGTQYF. In nucleotides, the CDR3 is TGCAGCGTCTTAATACCCTTCGGTACGCAGTATTTT.

This clonotype was found many times. V gene TRBV2 combines with J gene TRBJ2-7; D call uncertain. V lost 2 bases, J lost 3 bases, and 8 bases lay in between. The CDR3 extends over 13 amino acids. Germline V CDR1 and CDR2: SNHLY, FYNNEI. In nucleotides, the CDR3 is TGTGCCAGCAGTGAACCAGAACGCTACGAGCAGTACTTC. Translation gives CASSEPERYEQYF.

This clonotype was seen many times. V usage is TRBV11-2 and J usage is TRBJ2-2; D unclear. Germline loops: CDR1 SGHAT, CDR2 FQNNGV. V was shortened by 2 bases and J by 0 bases, with 7 bases between the two germline ends. The CDR3 consists of 15 residues. DNA for the CDR3: TGTGCCAGCAGCTTAAGTAAAACGAACACCGGGGAGCTGTTTTTT. It translates to CASSLSKTNTGELFF.

This clonotype was detected only a few times. The V and J genes are TRBV18 and TRBJ2-2; D possibly corresponds to TRBD1 (5 bases). The V gene lost 4 bases and the J gene lost 1 base, with 10 bases spanning the gap. Per the germline V gene, CDR1 is KGHSH and CDR2 is LQKENI. This CDR3 spans 15 amino acids. The CDR3 spells CASSQVTGNTGELFF. CDR3 coding DNA: TGTGCCAGCTCACAAGTCACAGGGAACACCGGGGAGCTGTTTTTT.

This chain joins TRBV6-1 and TRBJ2-3; TRBD2 matches 8 bases. CDR3 size: 13 residues. Germline-derived CDR1 and CDR2 are MNHNS and SASEGT. V lost 6 bases and J lost 6; bases outside the gene matches: 5. CDR3: CASRDSGADTQYF. The CDR3 nucleotides read TGTGCCAGCAGAGATAGCGGGGCGGATACGCAGTATTTT.

This clonotype was recorded at least ten times. The J gene is TRBJ1-2, the V gene TRBV20-1; 7 nucleotides line up with TRBD1. The germline gives CDR1 DFQATT, CDR2 SNEGSKA (reference sequence). The ends lost 1 base at V and 4 bases at J; junction bases unmatched: 6. This CDR3 region has 14 residues. This CDR3 is CSARAPGQPYGYTF. CDR3 coding DNA: TGCAGTGCTAGAGCCCCGGGACAGCCCTATGGCTACACCTTC.

This clonotype was seen a few times. The chain carries TRBV7-9 and TRBJ2-5; D is unresolved. The CDR3 consists of 14 residues. Trimming took 5 bases from V and 1 from J, leaving 11 bases between them. Germline CDR1 and CDR2: SEHNR and FQNEAQ (reference sequence). CDR3 protein: CASSQTPTQETQYF. CDR3 bases: TGTGCCAGCAGCCAGACCCCCACCCAAGAGACCCAGTACTTC.

In this sample, this clonotype turned up many times. The chain links TRBV28 to TRBJ1-2, with 8 bases lining up with TRBD1. This CDR3 comprises 14 residues. The J segment lost 5 bases and the V segment lost 4 bases, leaving 6 bases of the junction unmatched. The germline V gene encodes CDR1 MDHEN and CDR2 SYDVKM. The CDR3 region has the DNA TGTGCCAGCAGTTATCTGGACAGGGAGTATGGCTACACCTTC. It codes for CASSYLDREYGYTF.

The chain combines TRBV20-1 with TRBJ1-2, with 10 bases that match TRBD1. V lost 2 bases to trimming and J lost 2 bases; unmatched junction nucleotides: 5. Germline V gene sequence: CDR1 DFQATT, CDR2 SNEGSKA (reference sequence). The CDR3 loop spans 15 amino acids. The CDR3 reads CSARRGQGTNYGYTF. The CDR3 bases are TGCAGTGCTAGAAGGGGACAGGGGACAAACTATGGCTACACCTTC.

This clonotype was counted only a few times. The genes are TRBV24-1 and TRBJ1-1; D gene ambiguous. The CDR3 runs to 14 residues. Germline V gives CDR1 KGHDR, CDR2 SFDVKD. With 3 bases removed from V and 3 bases from J, the gap between germline ends came to 10 bases. DNA of the CDR3: TGTGCCACCAGTGATGGCAGAAGCTACACTGAAGCTTTCTTT. Translation gives CATSDGRSYTEAFF.